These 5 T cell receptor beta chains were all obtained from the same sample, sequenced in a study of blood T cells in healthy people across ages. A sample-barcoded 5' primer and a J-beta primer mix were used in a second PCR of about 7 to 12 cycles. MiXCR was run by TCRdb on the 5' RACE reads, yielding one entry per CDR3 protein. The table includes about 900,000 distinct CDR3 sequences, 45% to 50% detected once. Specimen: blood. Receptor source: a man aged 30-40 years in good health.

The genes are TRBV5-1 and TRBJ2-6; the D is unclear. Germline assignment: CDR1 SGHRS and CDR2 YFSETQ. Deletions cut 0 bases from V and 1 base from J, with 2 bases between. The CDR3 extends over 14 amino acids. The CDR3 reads CASSLESGANVLTF. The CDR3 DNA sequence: TGCGCCAGCAGCTTGGAATCTGGGGCCAACGTCCTGACTTTC.

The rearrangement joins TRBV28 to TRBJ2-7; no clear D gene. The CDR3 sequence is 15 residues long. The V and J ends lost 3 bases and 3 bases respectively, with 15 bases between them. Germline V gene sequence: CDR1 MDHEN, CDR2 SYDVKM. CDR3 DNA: TGTGCCAGCAGTTTCCGCAGCCAGTCATTCTACGAGCAGTACTTC. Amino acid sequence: CASSFRSQSFYEQYF. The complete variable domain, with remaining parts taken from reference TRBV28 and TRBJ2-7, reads DVKVTQSSRYLVKRTGEKVFLECVQDMDHENMFWYRQDPGLGLRLIYFSYDVKMKEKGDIPEGYSVSREKKERFSLILESASTNQTSMYLCASSFRSQSFYEQYFGPGTRLTVT.

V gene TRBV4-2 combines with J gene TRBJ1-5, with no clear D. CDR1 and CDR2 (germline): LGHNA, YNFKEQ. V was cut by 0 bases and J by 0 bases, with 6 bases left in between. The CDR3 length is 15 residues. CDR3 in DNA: TGTGCCAGCAGCCAAGATCCCGCTAGCAATCAGCCCCAGCATTTT. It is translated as CASSQDPASNQPQHF.

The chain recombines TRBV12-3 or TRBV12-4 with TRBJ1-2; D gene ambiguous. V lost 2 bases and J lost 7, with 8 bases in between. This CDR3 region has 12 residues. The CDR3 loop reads CASSLLRVGYTF. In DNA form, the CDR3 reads TGTGCCAGCAGTTTACTCCGGGTTGGCTACACCTTC.

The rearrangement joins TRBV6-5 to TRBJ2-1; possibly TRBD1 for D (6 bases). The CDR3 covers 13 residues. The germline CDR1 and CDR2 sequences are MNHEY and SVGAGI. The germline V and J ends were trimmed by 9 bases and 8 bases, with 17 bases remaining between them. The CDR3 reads CASSLQGYHEQFF. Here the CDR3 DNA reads TGTGCCAGTTCACTGCAGGGGTACCATGAGCAGTTCTTC.